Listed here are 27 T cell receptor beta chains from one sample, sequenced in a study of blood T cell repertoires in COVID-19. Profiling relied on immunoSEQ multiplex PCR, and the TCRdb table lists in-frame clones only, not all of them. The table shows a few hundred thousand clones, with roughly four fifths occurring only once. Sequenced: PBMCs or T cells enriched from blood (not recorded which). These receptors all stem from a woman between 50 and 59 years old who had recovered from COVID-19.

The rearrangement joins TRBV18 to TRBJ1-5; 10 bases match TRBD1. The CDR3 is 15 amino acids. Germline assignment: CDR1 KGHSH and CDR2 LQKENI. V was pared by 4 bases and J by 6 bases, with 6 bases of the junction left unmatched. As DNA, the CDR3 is TGTGCCAGCTCACAGGCGACAGGGGGCGGTCAGCCCCAGCATTTT. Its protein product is CASSQATGGGQPQHF.

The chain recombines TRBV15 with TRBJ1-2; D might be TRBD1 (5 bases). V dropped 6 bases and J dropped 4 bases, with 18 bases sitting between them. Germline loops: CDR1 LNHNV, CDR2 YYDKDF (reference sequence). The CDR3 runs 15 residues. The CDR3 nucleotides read TGTGCCACCAGTCCGAACTACAGGAGAACCTATGGCTACACCTTC. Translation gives CATSPNYRRTYGYTF.

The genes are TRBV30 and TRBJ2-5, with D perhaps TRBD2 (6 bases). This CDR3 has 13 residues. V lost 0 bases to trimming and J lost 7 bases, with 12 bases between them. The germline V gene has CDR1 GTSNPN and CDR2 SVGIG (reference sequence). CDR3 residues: CAWSVQSSGTQYF. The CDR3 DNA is TGTGCCTGGAGTGTACAAAGTAGCGGGACCCAGTACTTC.

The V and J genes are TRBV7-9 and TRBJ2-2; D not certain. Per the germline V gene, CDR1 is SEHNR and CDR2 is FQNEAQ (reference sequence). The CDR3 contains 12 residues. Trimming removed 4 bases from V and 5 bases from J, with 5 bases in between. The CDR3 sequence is CASSYGTGELFF. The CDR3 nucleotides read TGTGCCAGCAGCTACGGTACCGGGGAGCTGTTTTTT.

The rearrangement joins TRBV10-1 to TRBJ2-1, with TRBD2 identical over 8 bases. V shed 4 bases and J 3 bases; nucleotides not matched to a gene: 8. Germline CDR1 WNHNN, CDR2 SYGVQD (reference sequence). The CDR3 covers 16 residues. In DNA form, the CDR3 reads TGCGCCAGCAGTGTCCACACCGGGACTAGCTACAATGAGCAGTTCTTC. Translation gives CASSVHTGTSYNEQFF.

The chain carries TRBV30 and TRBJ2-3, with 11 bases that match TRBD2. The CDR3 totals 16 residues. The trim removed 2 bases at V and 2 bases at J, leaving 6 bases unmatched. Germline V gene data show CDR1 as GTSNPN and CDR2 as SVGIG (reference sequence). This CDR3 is CAWSSGTSGYTDTQYF. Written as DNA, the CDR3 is TGTGCCTGGAGTTCGGGGACTAGCGGATACACAGATACGCAGTATTTT.

CDR3 in amino acids: CASSVQGLNTEAFF. In DNA, the CDR3 is TGTGCCAGCTCAGTACAGGGCTTGAACACTGAAGCTTTCTTT. This chain joins TRBV18 and TRBJ1-1; TRBD1 is a possible D gene (6 bases). CDR1 and CDR2 from the germline V gene are KGHSH and LQKENI. Trimming shortened V by 5 bases and J by 0 bases, and 10 bases separated the two germline ends. The CDR3 has 14 amino acids.

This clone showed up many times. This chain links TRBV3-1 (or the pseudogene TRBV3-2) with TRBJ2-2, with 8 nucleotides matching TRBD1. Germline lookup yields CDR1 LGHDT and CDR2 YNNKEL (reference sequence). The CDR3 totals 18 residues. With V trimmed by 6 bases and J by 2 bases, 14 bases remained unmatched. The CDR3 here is CASSVDRWTGPNTGELFF. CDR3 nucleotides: TGTGCCAGCAGTGTGGACCGTTGGACAGGGCCAAACACCGGGGAGCTGTTTTTT.

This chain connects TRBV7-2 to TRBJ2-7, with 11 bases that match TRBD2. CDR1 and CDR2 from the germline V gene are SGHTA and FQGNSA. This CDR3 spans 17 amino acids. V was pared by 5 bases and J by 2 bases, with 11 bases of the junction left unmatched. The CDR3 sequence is CASSPAVAGGPAYEQYF. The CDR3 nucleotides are TGTGCCAGCAGCCCTGCCGTAGCGGGAGGGCCAGCCTACGAGCAGTACTTC.

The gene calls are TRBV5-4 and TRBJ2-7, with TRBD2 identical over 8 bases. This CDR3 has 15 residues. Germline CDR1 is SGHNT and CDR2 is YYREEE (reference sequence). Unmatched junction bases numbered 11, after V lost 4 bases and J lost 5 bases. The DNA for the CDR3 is TGTGCCAGCAGCCCACAGCGGGGGCAGTCCCACGAGCAGTACTTC. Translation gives CASSPQRGQSHEQYF.

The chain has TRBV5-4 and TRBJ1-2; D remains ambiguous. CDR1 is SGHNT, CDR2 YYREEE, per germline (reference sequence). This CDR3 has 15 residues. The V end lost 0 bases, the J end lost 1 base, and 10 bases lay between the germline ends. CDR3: CASSLETNINYGYTF. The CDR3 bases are TGTGCCAGCAGCTTGGAGACTAATATTAACTATGGCTACACCTTC.

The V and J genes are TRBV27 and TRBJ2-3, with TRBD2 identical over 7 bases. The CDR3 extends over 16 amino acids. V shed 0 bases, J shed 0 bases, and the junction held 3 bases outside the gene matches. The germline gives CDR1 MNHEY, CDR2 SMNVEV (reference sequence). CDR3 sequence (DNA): TGTGCCAGCAGTTTATCGGGGGGGATAAGCACAGATACGCAGTATTTT. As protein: CASSLSGGISTDTQYF.

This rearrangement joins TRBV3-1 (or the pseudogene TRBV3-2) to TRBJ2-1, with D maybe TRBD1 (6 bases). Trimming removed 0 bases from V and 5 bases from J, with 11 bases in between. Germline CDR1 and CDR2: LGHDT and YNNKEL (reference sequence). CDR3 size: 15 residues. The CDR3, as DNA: TGTGCCAGCAGCCAAGACAGGGGCGGAAACAATGAGCAGTTCTTC. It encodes CASSQDRGGNNEQFF.

The CDR3 bases are TGTGCCAGTAGTATAGGGGCTCAAACCTTCCATGAGCAGTTCTTC. Its protein is CASSIGAQTFHEQFF. V is TRBV19 and J is TRBJ2-1; D gene unclear. Germline CDR1 is LNHDA and CDR2 is SQIVND (reference sequence). The CDR3 totals 15 residues. V was shortened by 1 base and J by 8 bases, with 15 bases between the two germline ends.

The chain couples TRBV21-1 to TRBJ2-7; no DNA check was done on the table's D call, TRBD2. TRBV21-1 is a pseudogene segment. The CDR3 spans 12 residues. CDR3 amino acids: CASSLDGYEQYF. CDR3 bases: TGTGCCAGCAGCCTTGACGGGTACGAGCAGTACTTC.

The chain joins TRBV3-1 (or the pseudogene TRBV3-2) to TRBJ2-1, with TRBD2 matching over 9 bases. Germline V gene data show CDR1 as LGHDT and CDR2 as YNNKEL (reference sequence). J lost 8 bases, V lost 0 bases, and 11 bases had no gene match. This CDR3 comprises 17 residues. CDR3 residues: CASSQDAVAGVSYEQFF. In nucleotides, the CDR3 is TGTGCCAGCAGCCAAGACGCGGTAGCGGGAGTAAGCTATGAGCAGTTCTTC.

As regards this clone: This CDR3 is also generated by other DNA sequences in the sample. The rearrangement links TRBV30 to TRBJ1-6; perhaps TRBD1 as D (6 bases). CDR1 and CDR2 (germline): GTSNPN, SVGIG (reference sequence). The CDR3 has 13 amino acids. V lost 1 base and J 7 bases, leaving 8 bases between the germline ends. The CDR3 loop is CAWSEGGNSPLHF. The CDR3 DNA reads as TGTGCCTGGAGTGAAGGGGGAAATTCACCCCTCCACTTT.

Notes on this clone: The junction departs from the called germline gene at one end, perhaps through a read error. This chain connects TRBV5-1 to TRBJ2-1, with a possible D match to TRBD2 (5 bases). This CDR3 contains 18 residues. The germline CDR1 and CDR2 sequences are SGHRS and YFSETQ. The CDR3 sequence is CASSLSQPRSGWYSEQFF. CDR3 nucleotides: TGCGCCAGCAGCTTGTCCCAACCGCGGAGCGGATGGTACAGTGAGCAGTTCTTC.

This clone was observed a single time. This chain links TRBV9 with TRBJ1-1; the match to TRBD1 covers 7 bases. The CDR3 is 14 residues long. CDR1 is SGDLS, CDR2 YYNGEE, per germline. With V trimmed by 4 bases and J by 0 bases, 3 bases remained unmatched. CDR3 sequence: CASSRQGMNTEAFF. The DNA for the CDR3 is TGTGCCAGCAGCCGACAGGGAATGAACACTGAAGCTTTCTTT.

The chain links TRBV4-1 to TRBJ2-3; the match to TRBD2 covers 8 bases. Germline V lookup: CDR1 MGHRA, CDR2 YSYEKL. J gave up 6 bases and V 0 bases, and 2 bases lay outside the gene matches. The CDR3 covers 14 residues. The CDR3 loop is CASSQDRGGDTQYF. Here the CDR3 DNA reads TGCGCCAGCAGCCAAGATCGGGGGGGCGATACGCAGTATTTT.

DNA for the CDR3: TGCGCCAGCAGCCCAACCTTCGGCTCTGGGGCCAACGTCCTGACTTTC. This translates into CASSPTFGSGANVLTF. V usage is TRBV5-1 and J usage is TRBJ2-6; D unclear. Germline CDR1 reads SGHRS; CDR2 reads YFSETQ. This CDR3 is built from 16 residues. Trimming took off 4 bases at V and 0 bases at J, with 11 bases between the two ends.

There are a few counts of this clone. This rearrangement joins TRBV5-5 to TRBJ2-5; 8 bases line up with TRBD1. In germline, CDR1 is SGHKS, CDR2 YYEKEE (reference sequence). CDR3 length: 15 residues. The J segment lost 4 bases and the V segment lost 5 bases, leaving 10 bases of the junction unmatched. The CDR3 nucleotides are TGTGCCAGCAGTAGTAGACAGGGGATGGTAGAGACCCAGTACTTC. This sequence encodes CASSSRQGMVETQYF.

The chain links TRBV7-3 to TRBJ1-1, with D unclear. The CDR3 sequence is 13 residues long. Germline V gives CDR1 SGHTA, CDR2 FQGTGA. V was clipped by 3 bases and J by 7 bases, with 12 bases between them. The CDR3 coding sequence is TGTGCCAGCAGCTTTGCGACACCTGGTGAAGCTTTCTTT. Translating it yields CASSFATPGEAFF.

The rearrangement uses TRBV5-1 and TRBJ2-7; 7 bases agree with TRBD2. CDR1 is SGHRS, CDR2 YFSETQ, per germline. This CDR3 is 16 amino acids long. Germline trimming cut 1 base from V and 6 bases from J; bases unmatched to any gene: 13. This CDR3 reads CASSLNGGRSNSEQYF. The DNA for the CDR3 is TGCGCCAGCAGCTTGAATGGCGGGAGAAGTAATAGCGAGCAGTACTTC.

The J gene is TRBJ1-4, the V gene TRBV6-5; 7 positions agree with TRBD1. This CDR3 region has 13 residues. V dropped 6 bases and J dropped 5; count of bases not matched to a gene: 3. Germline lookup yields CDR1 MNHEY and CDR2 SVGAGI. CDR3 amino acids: CASRSTGNEKLFF. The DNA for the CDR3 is TGTGCCAGCAGGTCGACAGGGAATGAAAAACTGTTTTTT.

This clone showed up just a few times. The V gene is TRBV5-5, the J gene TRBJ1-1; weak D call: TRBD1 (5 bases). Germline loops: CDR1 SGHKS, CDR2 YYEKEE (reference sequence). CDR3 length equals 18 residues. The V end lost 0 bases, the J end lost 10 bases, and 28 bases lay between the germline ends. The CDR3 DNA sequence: TGTGCCAGCAGCTTGGCCGGAAATCTGGCAGGGCTAAGTTCTGGAGCTTTCTTT. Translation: CASSLAGNLAGLSSGAFF. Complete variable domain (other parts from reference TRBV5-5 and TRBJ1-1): DAGVTQSPTHLIKTRGQQVTLRCSPISGHKSVSWYQQVLGQGPQFIFQYYEKEERGRGNFPDRFSARQFPNYSSELNVNALLLGDSALYLCASSLAGNLAGLSSGAFFGQGTRLTVV.

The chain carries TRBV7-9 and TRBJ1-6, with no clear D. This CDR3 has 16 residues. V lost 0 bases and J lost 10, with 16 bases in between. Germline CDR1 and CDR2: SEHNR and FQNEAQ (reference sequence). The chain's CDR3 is CASSLALTGTRSPLHF. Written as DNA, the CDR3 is TGTGCCAGCAGCTTAGCGCTAACGGGAACGCGGTCACCCCTCCACTTT.